The 32 T cell receptor beta chains given below trace back to one sample, sequenced in a study of vaccination and CD4 T cells after COVID-19. Indicated treatment: roughly 10-day PBMC culture with coronavirus spike peptide pools or control peptides (ViraFEST assay). Sequencing of cultured CD4+ T cell DNA used the Oncomine TCR Beta short-read assay. One entry per CDR3 protein, called by TCRdb with MiXCR from the PCR reads. This sample yields roughly 14,000 distinct CDR3 sequences, of which around three fifths are seen a single time; over 15% belongs to the top ten. These receptors lack a known antigen. The sequenced material came from CD4+ T cells from blood, cultured in vitro. The receptors come from a human donor who had recovered from COVID-19.

The chain links TRBV6-2 or TRBV6-3 to TRBJ2-2; D is undetermined. Deletions cut 5 bases from V and 2 bases from J, with 12 bases between. This CDR3 has 15 residues. Germline V gene lookup returns CDR1 MNHEY and CDR2 SVGEGT. DNA of the CDR3: TGTGCCAGCAGTCCCGCTAGGTTCAACACCGGGGAGCTGTTTTTT. Translation gives CASSPARFNTGELFF.

The chain employs TRBV30 and TRBJ1-5; TRBD1 is a possible D gene (5 bases). Germline assignment: CDR1 GTSNPN and CDR2 SVGIG (reference sequence). CDR3 length equals 13 residues. The V end was cut by 0 bases, the J end by 6 bases, with 9 bases between. CDR3 bases: TGTGCCTGGAGTGTACTGGGGACTCAGCCCCAGCATTTT. Its translation is CAWSVLGTQPQHF.

The rearrangement joins TRBV20-1 to TRBJ2-3; D gene unclear. Trimming left V 5 bases short and J 1 base short, with 19 bases between. CDR3 length: 16 residues. Germline-derived CDR1 and CDR2 are DFQATT and SNEGSKA (reference sequence). The chain's CDR3 is CSAPLEPAFRTDTQYF. As DNA, the CDR3 is TGCAGTGCTCCTCTAGAGCCGGCTTTCCGCACAGATACGCAGTATTTT.

V gene TRBV20-1 combines with J gene TRBJ2-2; 10 nucleotides line up with TRBD1. This CDR3 contains 15 residues. The V gene end was trimmed by 5 bases and the J gene end by 6 bases; junction bases not matched to a gene: 9. Germline-derived CDR1 and CDR2 are DFQATT and SNEGSKA (reference sequence). The CDR3 region has the DNA TGCAGTGCTCGGACAGGGGGTAGGAGGGCCGGGGAGCTGTTTTTT. This gives the protein CSARTGGRRAGELFF.

The rearrangement joins TRBV6-1 to TRBJ1-3; D unclear. CDR3 length: 12 residues. V shed 6 bases and J shed 0 bases, with 3 bases lying between them. Per germline, CDR1 MNHNS and CDR2 SASEGT. The CDR3 DNA follows: TGTGCCAGCAGGAACTCTGGAAACACCATATATTTT. This codes for CASRNSGNTIYF.

This clonotype was seen just once. The V and J genes are TRBV2 and TRBJ2-7; 9 positions match TRBD1. The CDR3 contains 14 residues. Per germline, CDR1 SNHLY and CDR2 FYNNEI. V dropped 9 bases and J dropped 3; count of bases not matched to a gene: 9. This chain's CDR3 is CASSRRTGDYEQYF. Written as DNA, the CDR3 is TGTGCCAGTTCTAGGCGGACAGGGGACTACGAGCAGTACTTC. Supplemented by reference TRBV2 and TRBJ2-7, the full variable domain reads EPEVTQTPSHQVTQMGQEVILRCVPISNHLYFYWYRQILGQKVEFLVSFYNNEISEKSEIFDDQFSVERPDGSNFTLKIRSTKLEDSAMYFCASSRRTGDYEQYFGPGTRLTVT.

The rearrangement joins TRBV12-3 or TRBV12-4 to TRBJ2-3, with D unclear. The CDR3 spans 17 residues. Trimming removed 4 bases at V and 2 bases at J, with 19 bases between. CDR3 protein: CASSSGLMRFYTDTQYF. The CDR3 DNA reads as TGTGCCAGCAGTTCGGGCTTGATGAGGTTCTACACAGATACGCAGTATTTT.

The V call is TRBV10-3, the J call TRBJ1-2; no clear D. The CDR3 contains 13 residues. The germline V gene has CDR1 ENHRY and CDR2 SYGVKD. V was trimmed by 3 bases and J by 3 bases, leaving 8 bases between them. The CDR3 here is CAISDSADYGYTF. The CDR3 DNA follows: TGTGCCATCAGTGACTCCGCAGACTATGGCTACACCTTC.

The J gene is TRBJ1-2, the V gene TRBV11-2, with D possibly matching TRBD1 (5 bases). The CDR3 spans 14 residues. Germline V CDR1 and CDR2: SGHAT, FQNNGV. V was clipped by 5 bases and J by 8 bases, with 18 bases between them. CDR3 residues: CASSPDTAVRGYTF. The CDR3 region has the DNA TGTGCCAGCAGCCCGGACACGGCCGTTCGGGGCTACACCTTC.

The CDR3 DNA follows: TGTGCCAGCAGCTTAATCCCCCCAGGCTACGAGCAGTACTTC. This gives the protein CASSLIPPGYEQYF. The V gene is TRBV7-9, the J gene TRBJ2-7, with D unresolved. V was trimmed by 2 bases and J by 3 bases, leaving 11 bases between them. The CDR3 covers 14 residues. CDR1 and CDR2 (germline): SEHNR, FQNEAQ (reference sequence). The full variable domain, in which reference TRBV7-9 and TRBJ2-7 provide the parts outside the CDR3, is DTGVSQNPRHKITKRGQNVTFRCDPISEHNRLYWYRQTLGQGPEFLTYFQNEAQLEKSRLLSDRFSAERPKGSFSTLEIQRTEQGDSAMYLCASSLIPPGYEQYFGPGTRLTVT.

By sample fraction, this clonotype is medium-sized. Here the CDR3 reads CASSLEQGHGQETQYF. For the CDR3, the DNA is TGTGCCAGCAGCTTAGAACAGGGTCACGGGCAAGAGACCCAGTACTTC. The rearrangement joins TRBV7-2 to TRBJ2-5; TRBD1 is a possible D gene (6 bases). V was pared by 1 base and J by 2 bases, with 14 bases between. This CDR3 is 16 amino acids long. Germline assignment: CDR1 SGHTA and CDR2 FQGNSA.

The V call is TRBV7-2, the J call TRBJ2-7; D possibly matches TRBD1 or TRBD2 (5 bases each). Between the trimmed V and J ends, which lost 6 bases and 2 bases, there was a span of 17 bases. Germline loops: CDR1 SGHTA, CDR2 FQGNSA. The CDR3 runs to 15 residues. The CDR3 nucleotides read TGTGCCAGCAGGTCAGAGGGGCGAAGACCCTACGAGCAGTACTTC. Protein: CASRSEGRRPYEQYF.

The chain uses TRBV7-9 and TRBJ2-1; 7 nucleotides line up with TRBD1. The germline V gene encodes CDR1 SEHNR and CDR2 FQNEAQ (reference sequence). With V trimmed by 5 bases and J by 4 bases, 8 bases remained unmatched. The CDR3 loop spans 15 amino acids. The CDR3: CASSHRDRTYNEQFF. In DNA, the CDR3 is TGTGCCAGCAGCCACCGGGACAGAACTTACAATGAGCAGTTCTTC.

This clonotype appeared a few times. J is TRBJ1-6 and V is TRBV5-3; the D is unclear. TRBV5-3 belongs to the ORF category, with a function that is uncertain. Trimming shortened V by 1 base and J by 11 bases, and 13 bases separated the two germline ends. This CDR3 is 14 amino acids long. CDR3 nucleotide sequence: TGTGCCAGAAGCTTGATGCGAGGCTTAACACCCCTCCACTTT. Encoded protein: CARSLMRGLTPLHF.

The V gene is TRBV7-2, the J gene TRBJ2-5; D gene uncertain. V was clipped by 4 bases and J by 2 bases, with 8 bases between them. Germline V CDR1 and CDR2: SGHTA, FQGNSA. The CDR3 is 13 amino acids. CDR3 sequence reads: CASSSGRQETQYF. The CDR3 bases are TGTGCCAGCAGCTCCGGGCGACAAGAGACCCAGTACTTC.

V usage is TRBV6-5 and J usage is TRBJ2-5; D not resolved. The germline V gene has CDR1 MNHEY and CDR2 SVGAGI. V dropped 2 bases and J dropped 5 bases, with 15 bases sitting between them. The CDR3 extends over 15 amino acids. As DNA, the CDR3 is TGTGCCAGCAGTTACGCATTACGGGTGGGGGAGACCCAGTACTTC. It yields the protein CASSYALRVGETQYF.

The table lists this clonotype with a few counts. The chain uses TRBV7-8 and TRBJ1-3; no reliable D call. The V gene's germline CDR1 is SGHVS and CDR2 FQNEAQ. V was pared by 0 bases and J by 4 bases, with 1 base between. The CDR3 runs 12 residues. DNA of the CDR3: TGTGCCAGCAGCTTAGCCGGAAACACCATATATTTT. It codes for CASSLAGNTIYF.

This rearrangement joins TRBV30 to TRBJ1-5; TRBD1 matches at 8 bases. Germline loops: CDR1 GTSNPN, CDR2 SVGIG (reference sequence). This CDR3 is built from 14 residues. J was trimmed by 1 base and V by 3 bases; bases with no gene match: 2. The CDR3 DNA is TGTGCCTGGAGGGGACAGGCGAGCAATCAGCCCCAGCATTTT. Amino acids: CAWRGQASNQPQHF.

The V gene is TRBV5-5, the J gene TRBJ2-1, with 7 bases aligning to TRBD1. Germline trimming cut 2 bases from V and 6 bases from J; bases unmatched to any gene: 14. This CDR3 is built from 17 residues. Per germline, CDR1 SGHKS and CDR2 YYEKEE (reference sequence). The CDR3, as DNA: TGTGCCAGCAGCTTTCTGTGGCCCACTGACAGGGTCAATGAGCAGTTCTTC. Translating gives CASSFLWPTDRVNEQFF. Complete variable domain (other parts from reference TRBV5-5 and TRBJ2-1): DAGVTQSPTHLIKTRGQQVTLRCSPISGHKSVSWYQQVLGQGPQFIFQYYEKEERGRGNFPDRFSARQFPNYSSELNVNALLLGDSALYLCASSFLWPTDRVNEQFFGPGTRLTVL.

As regards this clonotype: One end of the junction fails to match germline, which may point to a read error. This rearrangement joins TRBV6-4 to TRBJ1-6, with D hard to call. Germline lookup yields CDR1 MRHNA and CDR2 SNTAGT. This CDR3 comprises 15 residues. CDR3 residues: CASSDSGGRDSPPHF. The CDR3 coding sequence is TGTGCCAGCAGTGACTCAGGAGGTCGGGATTCACCCCCCCACTTT.

The chain uses TRBV7-9 and TRBJ2-1; 9 bases are shared with TRBD2. V lost 7 bases to trimming and J lost 6 bases; unmatched junction nucleotides: 13. There are 16 residues in the CDR3. Per the germline V gene, CDR1 is SEHNR and CDR2 is FQNEAQ (reference sequence). CDR3 amino acids: CASIPIDSGRTNEQFF. CDR3 DNA: TGTGCCAGCATCCCGATCGACAGCGGGAGGACCAATGAGCAGTTCTTC.

The chain carries TRBV18 and TRBJ2-1; D is possibly TRBD1 or TRBD2 (5 bases each). V lost 6 bases, J lost 9 bases, and 21 bases lay in between. Germline assignment: CDR1 KGHSH and CDR2 LQKENI. The CDR3 sequence is 15 residues long. The DNA of the CDR3 is TGTGCCAGCTCCGCCGGGACCAGGGCTTGGTTTGAGCAGTTCTTC. Amino acid sequence: CASSAGTRAWFEQFF.

The rearrangement joins TRBV30 to TRBJ2-7, with D perhaps matching TRBD1 or TRBD2 (9 bases each). The CDR3 runs 16 residues. Germline V gene lookup returns CDR1 GTSNPN and CDR2 SVGIG (reference sequence). With 2 bases removed from V and 2 bases from J, the gap between germline ends came to 19 bases. The CDR3 sequence is CAWSTGGLAGPYEQYF. The CDR3 nucleotides are TGTGCCTGGAGTACAGGGGGCCTAGCGGGACCCTACGAGCAGTACTTC.

The chain joins TRBV29-1 to TRBJ2-7; D is undetermined. V lost 6 bases and J 5 bases, leaving 11 bases between the germline ends. Germline assignment: CDR1 SQVTM and CDR2 ANQGSEA. The CDR3 runs 11 residues. The CDR3 bases are TGCAGCGTCTTGGCATGGGACGAGCAGTACTTC. Translating gives CSVLAWDEQYF.

The chain is built from TRBV27 and TRBJ2-2, with D perhaps TRBD2 (5 bases). Germline loops: CDR1 MNHEY, CDR2 SMNVEV (reference sequence). V was trimmed by 2 bases and J by 0 bases, leaving 7 bases between them. This CDR3 region has 15 residues. CDR3 nucleotide sequence: TGTGCCAGCAGTTTAGGTAGCGCGAACACCGGGGAGCTGTTTTTT. Translated, it gives CASSLGSANTGELFF.

This clonotype was counted a few times. The rearrangement joins TRBV11-2 to TRBJ2-7, with TRBD1 matching 7 bases. The CDR3 is 14 residues long. Germline-derived CDR1 and CDR2 are SGHAT and FQNNGV. After removal of 7 bases from V and 6 bases from J, the junction contained 12 bases not matched to a gene. CDR3 DNA: TGTGCCAGCACAAAGACAGGGAGCGCCTCCGAGCAGTACTTC. Residues: CASTKTGSASEQYF. The whole variable domain, remainder taken from reference TRBV11-2 and TRBJ2-7, is EAGVAQSPRYKIIEKRQSVAFWCNPISGHATLYWYQQILGQGPKLLIQFQNNGVVDDSQLPKDRFSAERLKGVDSTLKIQPAKLEDSAVYLCASTKTGSASEQYFGPGTRLTVT.

The rearrangement uses TRBV6-2 or TRBV6-3 and TRBJ2-7, with D perhaps given as TRBD1 or TRBD2 (5 bases each). CDR1 is MNHEY, CDR2 SVGEGT, per germline. The CDR3 contains 13 residues. The CDR3 coding sequence is TGTGTCAGTCGTCAGAGTGGGGGCTACGAGCAGTACTTC. This encodes CVSRQSGGYEQYF.

This clonotype was picked up a small number of times. In DNA, the CDR3 is TGTGCCAGCAGTTCCTTATCTAGCAATCAGCCCCAGCATTTT. Translation gives CASSSLSSNQPQHF. This sequence joins TRBV6-2 or TRBV6-3 and TRBJ1-5; D gene unclear. V shed 4 bases and J shed 0 bases, with 7 bases lying between them. CDR1 and CDR2 from the germline V gene are MNHEY and SVGEGT. The CDR3 runs to 14 residues.

This clonotype was seen a single time. The chain links TRBV11-2 to TRBJ2-7; no reliable D call. The CDR3 totals 13 residues. CDR1 is SGHAT and CDR2 is FQNNGV in the germline V gene. The V end was cut by 3 bases, the J end by 3 bases, with 9 bases between. CDR3 residues: CASSFVSNYEQYF. CDR3 DNA: TGTGCCAGCAGCTTTGTCTCCAACTACGAGCAGTACTTC.

The rearrangement uses TRBV6-1 and TRBJ1-6; 9 nucleotides agree with TRBD1. V trimming: 5 bases; J trimming: 8 bases; junction bases outside the gene matches: 7. Germline CDR1 is MNHNS and CDR2 is SASEGT. This CDR3 has 15 residues. In DNA form, the CDR3 reads TGTGCCAGCAGTAACCACAGGGGGCGGGATTCACCCCTCCACTTT. Encoded protein: CASSNHRGRDSPLHF.

The chain has TRBV6-2 or TRBV6-3 and TRBJ2-2; the D gene is possibly TRBD1 (5 bases). Germline CDR1 and CDR2: MNHEY and SVGEGT. V was shortened by 4 bases and J by 0 bases, with 15 bases between the two germline ends. The CDR3 loop spans 17 amino acids. In DNA form, the CDR3 reads TGTGCCAGCAGTTCCCAACTCAGGGTTTCGAACACCGGGGAGCTGTTTTTT. Its translation: CASSSQLRVSNTGELFF.

Only a few counts were recorded for this clonotype. This chain links TRBV7-8 with TRBJ1-6; D call uncertain. Trimming shortened V by 1 base and J by 6 bases, and 4 bases separated the two germline ends. The CDR3 runs 13 residues. Germline V gene lookup returns CDR1 SGHVS and CDR2 FQNEAQ. In DNA form, the CDR3 reads TGTGCCAGCAGCTTAGATCGTAATTCACCCCTCCACTTT. This codes for CASSLDRNSPLHF.